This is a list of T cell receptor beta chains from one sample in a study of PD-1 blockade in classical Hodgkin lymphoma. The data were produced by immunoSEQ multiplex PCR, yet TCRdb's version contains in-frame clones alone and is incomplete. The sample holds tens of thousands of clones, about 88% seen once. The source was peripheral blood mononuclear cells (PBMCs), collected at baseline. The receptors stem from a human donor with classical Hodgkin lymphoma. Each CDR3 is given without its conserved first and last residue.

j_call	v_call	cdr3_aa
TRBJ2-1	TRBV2	ASSTSGPYNEQF
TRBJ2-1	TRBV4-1	ASSQATGLGVTEQF
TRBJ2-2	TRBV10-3	AISESLGWAATGELF
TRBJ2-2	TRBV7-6	ASSSRGQEITGELF
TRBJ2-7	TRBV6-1	ASTRDIETYEQY
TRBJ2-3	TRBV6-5	ASSYPSPDGDTQY
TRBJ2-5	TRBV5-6	ASSIRDSAPYQETQY
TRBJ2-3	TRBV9	ASSGAGGTSTDTQY
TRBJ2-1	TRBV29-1	SVRTSGSGEQF
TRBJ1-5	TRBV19	ASTIAGNQPQH
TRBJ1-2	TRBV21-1	ASSKGERQLLPYGYT
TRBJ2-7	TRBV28	ASSQRQGRVDEQY
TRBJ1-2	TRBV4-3	ASSQDPGGFYGYT
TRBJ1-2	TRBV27	ASSRDRANYGYT
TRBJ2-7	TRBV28	ASSPRGEQY
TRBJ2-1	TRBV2	ASSSRRGSVSNEQF
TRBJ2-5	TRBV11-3	ASSAGLAGRQETQY
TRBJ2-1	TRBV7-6	ASSLGRNEQF
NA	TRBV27	ASNSGGASYEQY
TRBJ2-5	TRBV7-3	ASSLNPGRVETQY
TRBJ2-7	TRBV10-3	AIRTKQGRGPYEQY
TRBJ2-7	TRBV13	ASSLRALYEQY
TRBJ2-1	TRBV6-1	ASSEGGRPFV
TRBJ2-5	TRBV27	ASSSQPGLGKTQY
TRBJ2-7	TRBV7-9	ASSYSGSYEQY
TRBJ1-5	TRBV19	ASTRDRRGNQPQH
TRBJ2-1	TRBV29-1	SVERERNEQF
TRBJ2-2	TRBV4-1	ASSQPRDRATGELF
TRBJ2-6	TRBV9	ASSVTSGRGGANVLT
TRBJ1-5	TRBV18	ASSPTPWTGDNQPQH
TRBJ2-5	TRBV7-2	ASSLALGQRQTQY
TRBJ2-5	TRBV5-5	ASSFEAIQETQY
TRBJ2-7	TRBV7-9	ASSLGQGSSYEQY
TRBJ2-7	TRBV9	ASSAGPGTEQY
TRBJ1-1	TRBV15	ATSETAAIDTEAF
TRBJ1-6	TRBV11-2	ASSLAGTVNSPLH
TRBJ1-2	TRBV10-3	ATKQGANYGYT
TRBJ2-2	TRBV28	ASSDGVGYTGELF
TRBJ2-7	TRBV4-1	ASSQRLAGGIEQY
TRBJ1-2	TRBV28	ASSSLRGRGDYGYT
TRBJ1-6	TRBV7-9	ASSLDRDDSPLH
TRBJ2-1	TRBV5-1	ASGLAGGNEQF
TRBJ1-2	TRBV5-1	ASSLGTGGKYGYT
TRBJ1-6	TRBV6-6	ASSLGNSPLH
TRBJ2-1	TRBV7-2	ASSYRGGEQF
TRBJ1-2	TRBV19	ASTPQAASSGYT
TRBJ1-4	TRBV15	ATSRVGTVNEKLF
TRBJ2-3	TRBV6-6	ASSYSGTGTADTQY
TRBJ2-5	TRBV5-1	ASSLPGGQEETQY
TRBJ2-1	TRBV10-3	AISEGGGNRQF
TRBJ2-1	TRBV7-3	ASSPTWDSNYNEQF
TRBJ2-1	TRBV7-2	ASSLFHLREYNEQF
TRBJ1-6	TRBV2	ASSNLGQGRSPLH
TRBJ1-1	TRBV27	ASTPWSLGAKTEAF
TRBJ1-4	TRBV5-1	ASSFKGEVAEKLF